This T cell receptor (beta chain) derives from a study of identical twins. The study, taken as a whole, reports: Memory repertoires lacked the insertion deficit that abundant cord blood beta clonotypes showed. In zero-insertion analyses, partial confounding could arise from invariant MAIT and iNKT cells.

Each CDR3 protein is one row after TCRdb ran MiXCR on the 5' RACE reads. The sample lists around 280,000 distinct CDR3 sequences; 8% to 9% were seen once. This clonotype was observed at least ten times. The antigen is unknown. The germline gives CDR1 SNHLY, CDR2 FYNNEI. V shed 2 bases and J shed 6 bases, with 14 bases lying between them. The CDR3 has 15 amino acids. These data were also filed under a second study, of yellow fever vaccine responses in identical twins. This second study notes: Among the twins, the vaccine T cell response reportedly seemed partly convergent and partly personalized.

The chain joins TRBV2 to TRBJ2-1; possible D gene TRBD2, 6 bases. The TCR sequence derives from a woman aged 18-30 years in good health. The specimen sequenced was memory (CD45RO+) T cells sorted from blood. CDR3 coding DNA: TGTGCCAGCAGTGAACAACCGACTAGGGGCAATGAGCAGTTCTTC. Translated, it gives CASSEQPTRGNEQFF.